This note documents a single T cell receptor (beta chain) sequence. Antigen unknown. Both 60 Vbeta primers and 13 Jbeta primers went into the PCR. Only in-frame clones appear in the TCRdb table, and some are missing; sequencing was by immunoSEQ multiplex PCR. The sample records some 200,000 clones, 65% to 80% being singletons. This entry comes from a study of cytomegalovirus exposure and HLA in healthy donors. The study, taken as a whole, reports: Several of the most significant clusters appeared, in a later analysis, to be linked to common viral pathogens. A later analysis reportedly identified an Asian-associated ancestry cluster as carrying fewer N-insertions than the approximately 670-donor mean.

V lost 1 base to trimming and J lost 2 bases; unmatched junction nucleotides: 1. The CDR3 is 14 amino acids. Germline-derived CDR1 and CDR2 are KGHSH and LQKENI. This TCR was recovered from a man aged 35 to 55 in good health and CMV-seronegative. This chain uses TRBV18 with TRBJ1-2; 7 nucleotides align to TRBD1. Sequencing was performed on PBMCs. Here the CDR3 DNA reads TGTGCCAGCTCACCACAACAGGGGAACTATGGCTACACCTTC. Protein sequence: CASSPQQGNYGYTF. Full variable domain (rest looked up from reference TRBV18 and TRBJ1-2): NAGVMQNPRHLVRRRGQEARLRCSPMKGHSHVYWYRQLPEEGLKFMVYLQKENIIDESGMPKERFSAEFPKEGPSILRIQQVVRGDSAAYFCASSPQQGNYGYTFGSGTRLTVV.